Given below is one T cell receptor beta chain in context. Its cognate antigen is unknown. The data are from a study of T-cell reconstitution after alpha-beta-depleted transplantation in children. It was with unique molecular identifiers that the TCRbeta library was prepared. TCRdb reprocessed the PCR reads with MiXCR, giving one entry per CDR3 protein. The sample lists a few hundred thousand distinct CDR3 sequences, more than 20% occurring once. Study-level results: Among T cells one year after transplant, newly produced cells accounted for most counts and diversity. About two months after transplant, alpha-beta T cells reportedly came from several hundred expanded graft clones.

Germline V gives CDR1 SGHDT, CDR2 YYEEEE. V was trimmed by 1 base and J by 9 bases, leaving 11 bases between them. This CDR3 comprises 13 residues. The J gene is TRBJ2-1, the V gene TRBV5-6, with D maybe TRBD2 (6 bases). The sample in question was PBMCs, obtained before TCRalphabeta/CD19-depleted stem cell transplant. The TCR comes from a boy under two years old with Wiskott-Aldrich syndrome, due to receive a stem cell transplant. This CDR3 reads CASSLNLAREQFF. Here the CDR3 DNA reads TGTGCCAGCAGCTTGAACCTAGCGCGTGAGCAGTTCTTC.